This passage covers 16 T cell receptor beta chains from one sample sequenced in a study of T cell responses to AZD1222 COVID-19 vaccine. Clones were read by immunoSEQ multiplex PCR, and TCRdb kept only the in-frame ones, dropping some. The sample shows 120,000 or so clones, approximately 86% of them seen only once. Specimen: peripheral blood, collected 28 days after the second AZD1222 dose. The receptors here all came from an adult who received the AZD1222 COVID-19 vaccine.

CDR3 protein: CASSLFGDSGSSNQPQHF. The CDR3 DNA reads as TGTGCCAGCAGTTTATTTGGGGACAGTGGAAGTAGCAATCAGCCCCAGCATTTT. The V gene is TRBV28, the J gene TRBJ1-5, with 7 bases fitting TRBD1. The trim removed 1 base at V and 0 bases at J, leaving 9 bases unmatched. The CDR3 contains 18 residues. The germline CDR1 and CDR2 sequences are MDHEN and SYDVKM.

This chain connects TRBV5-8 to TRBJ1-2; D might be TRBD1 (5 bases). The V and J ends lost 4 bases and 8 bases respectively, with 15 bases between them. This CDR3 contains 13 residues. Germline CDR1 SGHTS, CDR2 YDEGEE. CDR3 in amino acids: CASSPQGGAGYTF. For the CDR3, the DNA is TGTGCCAGCAGCCCCCAGGGAGGGGCAGGCTACACCTTC. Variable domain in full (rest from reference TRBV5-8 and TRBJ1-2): EAGVTQSPTHLIKTRGQQATLRCSPISGHTSVYWYQQALGLGLQFLLWYDEGEERNRGNFPPRFSGRQFPNYSSELNVNALELEDSALYLCASSPQGGAGYTFGSGTRLTVV.

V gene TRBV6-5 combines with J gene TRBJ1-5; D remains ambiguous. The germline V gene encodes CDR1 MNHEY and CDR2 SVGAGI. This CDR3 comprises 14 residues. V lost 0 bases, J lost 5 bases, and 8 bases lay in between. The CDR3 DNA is TGTGCCAGCAGTTACTCAGGCGCGGATCAGCCCCAGCATTTT. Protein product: CASSYSGADQPQHF.

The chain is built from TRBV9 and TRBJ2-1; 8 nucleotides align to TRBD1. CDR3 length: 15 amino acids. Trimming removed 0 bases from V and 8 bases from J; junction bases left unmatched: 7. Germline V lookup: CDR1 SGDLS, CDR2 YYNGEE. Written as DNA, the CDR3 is TGTGCCAGCAGCGTAGATCCAGGGGGCATAGATGAGCAGTTCTTC. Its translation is CASSVDPGGIDEQFF. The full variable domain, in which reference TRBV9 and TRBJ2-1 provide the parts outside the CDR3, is DSGVTQTPKHLITATGQRVTLRCSPRSGDLSVYWYQQSLDQGLQFLIQYYNGEERAKGNILERFSAQQFPDLHSELNLSSLELGDSALYFCASSVDPGGIDEQFFGPGTRLTVL.

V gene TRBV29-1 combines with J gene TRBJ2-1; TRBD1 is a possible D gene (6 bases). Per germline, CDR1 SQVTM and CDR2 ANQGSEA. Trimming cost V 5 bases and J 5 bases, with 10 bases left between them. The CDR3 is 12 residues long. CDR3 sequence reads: CSVSGTHNEQFF. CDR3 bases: TGCAGCGTTTCCGGGACACACAATGAGCAGTTCTTC.

The CDR3 bases are TGTGCCAGCAGGGGACAGGGGACGGGCAATCAGCCCCAGCATTTT. Translating it yields CASRGQGTGNQPQHF. This chain connects TRBV2 to TRBJ1-5, with TRBD1 matching 10 bases. In germline, CDR1 is SNHLY, CDR2 FYNNEI. The J segment lost 2 bases and the V segment lost 6 bases, leaving 4 bases of the junction unmatched. The CDR3 sequence is 15 residues long. The whole variable domain, remainder taken from reference TRBV2 and TRBJ1-5, is EPEVTQTPSHQVTQMGQEVILRCVPISNHLYFYWYRQILGQKVEFLVSFYNNEISEKSEIFDDQFSVERPDGSNFTLKIRSTKLEDSAMYFCASRGQGTGNQPQHFGDGTRLSIL.

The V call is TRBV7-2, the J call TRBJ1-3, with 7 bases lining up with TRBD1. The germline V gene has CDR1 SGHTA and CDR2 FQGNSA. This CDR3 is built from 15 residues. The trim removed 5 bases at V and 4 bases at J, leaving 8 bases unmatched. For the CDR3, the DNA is TGTGCCAGCAGCCTAGTCCCAGGGGGAGGAAACACCATATATTTT. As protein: CASSLVPGGGNTIYF.

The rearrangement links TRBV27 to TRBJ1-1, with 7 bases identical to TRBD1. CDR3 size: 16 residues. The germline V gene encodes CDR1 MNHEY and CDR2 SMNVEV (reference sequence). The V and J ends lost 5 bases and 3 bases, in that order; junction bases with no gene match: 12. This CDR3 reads CASSKDGTAYYTEAFF. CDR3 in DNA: TGTGCCAGCAGTAAGGATGGGACAGCCTATTACACTGAAGCTTTCTTT.

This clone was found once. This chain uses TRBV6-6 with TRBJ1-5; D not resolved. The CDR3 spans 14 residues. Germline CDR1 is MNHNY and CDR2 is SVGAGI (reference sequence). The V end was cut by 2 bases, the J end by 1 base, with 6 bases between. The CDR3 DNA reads TGTGCCAGCAGTTACCCGGACAGCAATCAGCCCCAGCATTTT. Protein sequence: CASSYPDSNQPQHF.

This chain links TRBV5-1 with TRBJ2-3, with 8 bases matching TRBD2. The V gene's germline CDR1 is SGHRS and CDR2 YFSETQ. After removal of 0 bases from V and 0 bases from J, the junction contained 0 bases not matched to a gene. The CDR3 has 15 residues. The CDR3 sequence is CASSLGGGSTDTQYF. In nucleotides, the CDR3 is TGCGCCAGCAGCTTGGGCGGGGGGAGCACAGATACGCAGTATTTT. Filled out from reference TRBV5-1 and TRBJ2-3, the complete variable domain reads KAGVTQTPRYLIKTRGQQVTLSCSPISGHRSVSWYQQTPGQGLQFLFEYFSETQRNKGNFPGRFSGRQFSNSRSEMNVSTLELGDSALYLCASSLGGGSTDTQYFGPGTRLTVL.

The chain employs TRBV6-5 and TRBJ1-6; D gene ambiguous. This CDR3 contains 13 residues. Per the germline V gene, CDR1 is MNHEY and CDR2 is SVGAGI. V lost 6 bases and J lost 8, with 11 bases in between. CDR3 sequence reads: CASSLREDSPLHF. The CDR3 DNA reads TGTGCCAGCAGCCTTAGGGAGGATTCACCCCTCCACTTT.

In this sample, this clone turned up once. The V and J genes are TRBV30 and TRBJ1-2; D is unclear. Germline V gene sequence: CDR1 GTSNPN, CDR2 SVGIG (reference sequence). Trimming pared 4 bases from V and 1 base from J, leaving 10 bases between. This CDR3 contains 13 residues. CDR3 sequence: CAWTSLRNYGYTF. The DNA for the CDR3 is TGTGCCTGGACCAGTCTCCGTAACTATGGCTACACCTTC.

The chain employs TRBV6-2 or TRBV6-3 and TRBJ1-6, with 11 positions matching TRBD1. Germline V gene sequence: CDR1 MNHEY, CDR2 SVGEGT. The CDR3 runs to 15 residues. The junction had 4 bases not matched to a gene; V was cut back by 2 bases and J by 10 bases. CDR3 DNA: TGTGCCAGCAGTTACCGGACAGGGGGCCGCTCACCCCTCCACTTT. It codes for CASSYRTGGRSPLHF.

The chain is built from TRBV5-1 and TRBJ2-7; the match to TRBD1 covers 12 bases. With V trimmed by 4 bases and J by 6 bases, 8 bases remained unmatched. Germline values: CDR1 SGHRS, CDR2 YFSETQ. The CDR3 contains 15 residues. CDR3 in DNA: TGCGCCAGCAGCCCCGACGGGACAGGGGGCCGCGAGCAGTACTTC. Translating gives CASSPDGTGGREQYF.

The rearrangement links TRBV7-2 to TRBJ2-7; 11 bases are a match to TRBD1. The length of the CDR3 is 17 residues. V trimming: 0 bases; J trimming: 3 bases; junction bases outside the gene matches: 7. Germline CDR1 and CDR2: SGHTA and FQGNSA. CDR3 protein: CASSLARGGTGGYEQYF. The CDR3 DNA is TGTGCCAGCAGCTTAGCCCGCGGCGGGACAGGGGGCTACGAGCAGTACTTC. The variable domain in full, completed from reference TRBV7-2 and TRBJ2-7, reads GAGVSQSPSNKVTEKGKDVELRCDPISGHTALYWYRQSLGQGLEFLIYFQGNSAPDKSGLPSDRFSAERTGGSVSTLTIQRTQQEDSAVYLCASSLARGGTGGYEQYFGPGTRLTVT.

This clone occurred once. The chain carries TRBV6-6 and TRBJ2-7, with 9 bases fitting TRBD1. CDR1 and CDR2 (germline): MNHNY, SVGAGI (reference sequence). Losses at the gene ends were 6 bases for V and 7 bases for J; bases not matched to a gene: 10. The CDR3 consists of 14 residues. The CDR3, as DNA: TGTGCCAGCAGACCTACAGGGGGCTGGTTAGAGCAGTACTTC. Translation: CASRPTGGWLEQYF.